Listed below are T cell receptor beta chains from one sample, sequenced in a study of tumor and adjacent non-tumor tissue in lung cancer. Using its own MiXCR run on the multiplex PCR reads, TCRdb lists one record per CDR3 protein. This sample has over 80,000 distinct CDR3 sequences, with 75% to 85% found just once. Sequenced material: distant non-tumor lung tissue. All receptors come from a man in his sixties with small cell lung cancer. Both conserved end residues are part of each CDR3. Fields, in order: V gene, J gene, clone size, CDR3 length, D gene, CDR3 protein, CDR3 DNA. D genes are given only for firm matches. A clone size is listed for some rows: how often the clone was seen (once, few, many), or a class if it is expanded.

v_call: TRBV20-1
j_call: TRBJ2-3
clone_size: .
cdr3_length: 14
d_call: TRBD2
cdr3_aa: CSARSGIGADTQYF
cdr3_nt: TGCAGTGCTAGAAGCGGGATTGGCGCAGATACGCAGTATTTT

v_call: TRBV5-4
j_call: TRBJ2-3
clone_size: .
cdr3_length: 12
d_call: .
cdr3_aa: CACSLDTDTQYF
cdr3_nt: TGTGCCTGCAGCTTGGATACAGATACTCAGTACTTT

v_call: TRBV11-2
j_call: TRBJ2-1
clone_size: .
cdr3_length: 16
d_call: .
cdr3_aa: CGSSPTPPLTYDEQFF
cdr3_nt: TGTGGCAGCAGTCCCACCCCACCACTAACCTACGATGAGCAGTTCTTC

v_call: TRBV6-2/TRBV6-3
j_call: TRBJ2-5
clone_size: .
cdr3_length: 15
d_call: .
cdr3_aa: CVTNRGGAGQETQYF
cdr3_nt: TGTGTCACCAACCGTGGGGGAGCCGGACAGGAGACCCAGTACTTC

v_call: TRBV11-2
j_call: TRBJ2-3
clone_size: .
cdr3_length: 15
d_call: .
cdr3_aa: CASGSGGITVHTQYF
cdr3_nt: TGTGCCAGCGGCTCCGGAGGGATTACGGTACATACGCAGTATTTT

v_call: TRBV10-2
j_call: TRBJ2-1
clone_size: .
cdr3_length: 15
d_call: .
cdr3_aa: CASSERAVQGNEQSF
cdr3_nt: TGTGCCAGCAGTGAAAGAGCGGTCCAAGGGAATGAGCAGTCCTTC

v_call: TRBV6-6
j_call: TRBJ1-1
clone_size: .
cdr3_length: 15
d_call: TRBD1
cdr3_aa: CVIRVDRLENTEAFF
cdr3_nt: TGTGTCATCAGAGTGGACAGGTTAGAGAACACTGAAGCTTTCTTT

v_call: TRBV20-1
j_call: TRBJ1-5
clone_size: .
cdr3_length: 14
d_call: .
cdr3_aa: CNGKTAGVDQPQNF
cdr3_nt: TGCAATGGCAAAACGGCAGGGGTGGATCAGCCCCAGAATTTT

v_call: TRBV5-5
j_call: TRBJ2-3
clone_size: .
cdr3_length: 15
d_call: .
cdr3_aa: CASAHGRAGTDTQYF
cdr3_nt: TGTGCCAGCGCCCACGGCAGGGCAGGTACTGATACGCAGTATTTT

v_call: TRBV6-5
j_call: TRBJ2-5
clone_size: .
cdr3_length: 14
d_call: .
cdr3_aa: CASGYREPLETQYF
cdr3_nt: TGTGCCAGCGGTTACCGGGAGCCCCTGGAGACCCAGTACTTC

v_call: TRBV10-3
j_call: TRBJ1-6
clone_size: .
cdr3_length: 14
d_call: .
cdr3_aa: CAISGGQNNPPLHF
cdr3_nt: TGTGCTATCAGTGGGGGACAAAATAATCCACCCCTCCACTTT

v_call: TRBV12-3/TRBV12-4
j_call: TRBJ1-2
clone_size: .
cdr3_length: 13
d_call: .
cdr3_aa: CANTFRGGYGYTF
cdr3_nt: TGTGCCAACACTTTTCGCGGCGGCTATGGCTACACCTTC

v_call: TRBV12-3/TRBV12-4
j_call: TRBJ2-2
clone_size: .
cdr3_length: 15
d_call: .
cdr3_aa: CASRFSGTCTGELFF
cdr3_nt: TGTGCCAGCAGATTCTCTGGGACATGCACCGGGGAGCTGTTTTTC

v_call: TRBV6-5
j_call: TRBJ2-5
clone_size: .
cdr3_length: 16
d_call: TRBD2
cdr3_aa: CASSYSGGAPRETRYF
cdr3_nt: TGTGCCAGTAGTTACTCGGGGGGGGCGCCCCGAGAGACCCGGTACTTC

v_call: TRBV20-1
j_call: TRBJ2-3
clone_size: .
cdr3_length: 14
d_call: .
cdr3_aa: CSARVIKGTDTQYF
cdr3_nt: TGCAGTGCTAGAGTCATTAAGGGCACAGATACGCAGTATTTT

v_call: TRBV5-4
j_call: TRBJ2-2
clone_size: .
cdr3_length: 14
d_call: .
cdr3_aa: CASSLTTVRGSCFF
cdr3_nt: .

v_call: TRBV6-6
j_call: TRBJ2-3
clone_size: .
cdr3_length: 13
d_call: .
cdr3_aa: CASSWGWSDTHYF
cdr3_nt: TGTGCCAGCAGTTGGGGCTGGAGCGATACGCATTATTTT

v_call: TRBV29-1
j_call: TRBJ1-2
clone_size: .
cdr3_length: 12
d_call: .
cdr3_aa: CSVDGQAYDYTF
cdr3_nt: TGCAGCGTTGACGGGCAGGCCTATGACTACACCTTT

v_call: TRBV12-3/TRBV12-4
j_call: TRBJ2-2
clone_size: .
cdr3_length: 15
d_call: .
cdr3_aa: CASSCSGTDTGEPFF
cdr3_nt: TGTGCCAGCAGTTGCTCTGGGACGGACACCGGGGAGCCGTTTTTT

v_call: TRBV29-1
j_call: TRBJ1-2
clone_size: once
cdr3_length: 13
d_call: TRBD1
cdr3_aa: CNAQGARNYGYSF
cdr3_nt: TGCAACGCTCAGGGGGCGCGGAACTATGGCTACTCCTTC

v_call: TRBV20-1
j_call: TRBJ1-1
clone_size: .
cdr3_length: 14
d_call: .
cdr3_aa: CSARDHGGNTEALF
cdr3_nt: TGCAGTGCTAGAGATCACGGCGGTAACACTGAAGCTCTCTTT

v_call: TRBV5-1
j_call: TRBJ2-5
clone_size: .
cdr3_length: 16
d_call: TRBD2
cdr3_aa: CTSSLGLAGPQETQYF
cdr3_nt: TGCACCAGCAGCTTGGGGCTAGCGGGACCCCAAGAGACCCAGTACTTC

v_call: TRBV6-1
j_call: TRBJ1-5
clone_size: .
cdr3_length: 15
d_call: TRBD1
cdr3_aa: CVSSEATTGVQSQHF
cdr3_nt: TGTGTCAGCAGTGAAGCTACGACAGGGGTTCAGTCCCAGCATTTT

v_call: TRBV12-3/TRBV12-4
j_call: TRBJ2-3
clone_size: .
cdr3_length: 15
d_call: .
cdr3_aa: CTSKVGQDRTDTQYF
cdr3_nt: TGTACCAGCAAAGTGGGGCAGGATAGGACAGATACGCAGTATTTT